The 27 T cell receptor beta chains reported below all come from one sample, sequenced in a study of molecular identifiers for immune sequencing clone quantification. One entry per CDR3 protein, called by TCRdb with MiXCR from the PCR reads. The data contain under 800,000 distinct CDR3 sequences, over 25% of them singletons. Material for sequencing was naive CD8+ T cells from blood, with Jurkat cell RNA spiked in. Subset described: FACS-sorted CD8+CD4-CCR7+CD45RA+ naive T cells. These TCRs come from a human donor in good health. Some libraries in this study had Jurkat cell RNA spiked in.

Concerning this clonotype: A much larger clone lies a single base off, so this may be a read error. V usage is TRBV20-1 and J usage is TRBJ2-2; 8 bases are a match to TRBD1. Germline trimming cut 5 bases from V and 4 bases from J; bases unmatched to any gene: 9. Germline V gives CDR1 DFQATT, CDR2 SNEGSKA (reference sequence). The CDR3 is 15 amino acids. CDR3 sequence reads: CSAAGQGWSTGELFF. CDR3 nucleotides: TGCAGTGCTGCCGGACAGGGTTGGAGCACCGGGGAGCTGTTTTTT.

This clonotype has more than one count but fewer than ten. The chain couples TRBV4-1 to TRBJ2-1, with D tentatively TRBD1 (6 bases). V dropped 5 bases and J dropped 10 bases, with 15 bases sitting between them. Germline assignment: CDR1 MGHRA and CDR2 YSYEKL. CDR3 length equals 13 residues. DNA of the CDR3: TGCGCCAGCAGCGCCAGGGGATCATACGAGCAGTTCTTC. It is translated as CASSARGSYEQFF.

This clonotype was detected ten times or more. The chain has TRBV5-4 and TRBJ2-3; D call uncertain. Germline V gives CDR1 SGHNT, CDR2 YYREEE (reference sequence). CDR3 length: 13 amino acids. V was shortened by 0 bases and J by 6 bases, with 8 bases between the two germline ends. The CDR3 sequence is CASSLVRTDTQYF. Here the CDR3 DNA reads TGTGCCAGCAGCTTGGTTCGAACGGATACGCAGTATTTT. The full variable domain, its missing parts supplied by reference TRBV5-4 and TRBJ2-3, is ETGVTQSPTHLIKTRGQQVTLRCSSQSGHNTVSWYQQALGQGPQFIFQYYREEENGRGNFPPRFSGLQFPNYSSELNVNALELDDSALYLCASSLVRTDTQYFGPGTRLTVL.

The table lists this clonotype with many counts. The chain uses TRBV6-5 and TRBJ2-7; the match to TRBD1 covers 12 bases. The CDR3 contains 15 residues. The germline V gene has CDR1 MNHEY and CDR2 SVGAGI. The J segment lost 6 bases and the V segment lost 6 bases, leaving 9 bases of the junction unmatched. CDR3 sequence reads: CASSDTGQGAGEQYF. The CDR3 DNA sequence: TGTGCCAGCAGCGACACGGGACAGGGGGCTGGCGAGCAGTACTTC.

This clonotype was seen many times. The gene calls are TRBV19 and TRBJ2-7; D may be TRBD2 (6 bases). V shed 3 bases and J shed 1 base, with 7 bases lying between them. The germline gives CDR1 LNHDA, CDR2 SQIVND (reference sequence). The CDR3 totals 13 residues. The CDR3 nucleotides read TGTGCCAGTAGTATCGGGACTTCCTACGAGCAGTACTTC. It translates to CASSIGTSYEQYF.

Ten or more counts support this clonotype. The CDR3 sequence is CASSQDRELRIYEQYF. For the CDR3, the DNA is TGCGCCAGCAGCCAAGATAGGGAGCTACGAATCTACGAGCAGTACTTC. The J gene is TRBJ2-7, the V gene TRBV4-3; maybe TRBD2 (5 bases). The V gene lost 0 bases and the J gene lost 3 bases, with 15 bases spanning the gap. The CDR3 length is 16 residues. CDR1 LGHNA and CDR2 YSLEER come from the germline V gene.

CDR3 sequence: CASSPRSTNNSPLHF. The CDR3 nucleotides read TGTGCCAGCAGCCCCCGGTCTACCAATAATTCACCCCTCCACTTT. This chain joins TRBV6-2 or TRBV6-3 and TRBJ1-6; D remains ambiguous. The CDR3 is made up of 15 amino acids. CDR1 is MNHEY and CDR2 is SVGEGT in the germline V gene. V was clipped by 6 bases and J by 5 bases, with 14 bases between them.

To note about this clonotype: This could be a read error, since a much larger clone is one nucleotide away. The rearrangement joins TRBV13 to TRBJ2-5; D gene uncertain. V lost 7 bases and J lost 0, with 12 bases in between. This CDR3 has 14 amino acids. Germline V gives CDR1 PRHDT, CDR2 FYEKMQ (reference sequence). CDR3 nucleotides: TGTGCCAGCACCTTCCGGGTGTACCAAGAGACCCAGTACTTC. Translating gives CASTFRVYQETQYF. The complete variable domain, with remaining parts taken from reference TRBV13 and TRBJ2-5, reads AAGVIQSPRHLIKEKRETATLKCYPIPRHDTVYWYQQGPGQDPQFLISFYEKMQSDKGSIPDRFSAQQFSDYHSELNMSSLELGDSALYFCASTFRVYQETQYFGPGTRLLVL.

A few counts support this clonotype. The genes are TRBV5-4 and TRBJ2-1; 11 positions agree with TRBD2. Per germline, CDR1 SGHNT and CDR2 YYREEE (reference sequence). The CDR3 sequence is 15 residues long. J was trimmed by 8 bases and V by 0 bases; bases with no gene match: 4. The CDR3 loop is CASSLVLAGADEQFF. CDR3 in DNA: TGTGCCAGCAGCTTGGTACTAGCGGGAGCCGATGAGCAGTTCTTC. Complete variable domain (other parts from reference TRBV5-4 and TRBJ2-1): ETGVTQSPTHLIKTRGQQVTLRCSSQSGHNTVSWYQQALGQGPQFIFQYYREEENGRGNFPPRFSGLQFPNYSSELNVNALELDDSALYLCASSLVLAGADEQFFGPGTRLTVL.

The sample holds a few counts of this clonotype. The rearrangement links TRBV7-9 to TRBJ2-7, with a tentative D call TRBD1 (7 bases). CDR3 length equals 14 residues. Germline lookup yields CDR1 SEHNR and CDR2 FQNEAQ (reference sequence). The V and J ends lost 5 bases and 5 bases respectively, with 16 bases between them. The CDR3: CASSPRDSGDEQYF. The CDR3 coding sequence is TGTGCCAGCAGCCCGCGGGACAGCGGAGACGAGCAGTACTTC.

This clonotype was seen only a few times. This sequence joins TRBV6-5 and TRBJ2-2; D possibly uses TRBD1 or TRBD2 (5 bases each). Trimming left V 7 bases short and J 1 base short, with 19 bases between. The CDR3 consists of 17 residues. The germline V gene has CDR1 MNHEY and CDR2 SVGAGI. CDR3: CASTSTGHGLNTGELFF. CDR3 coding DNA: TGTGCCAGCACCTCGACCGGACACGGACTGAACACCGGGGAGCTGTTTTTT.

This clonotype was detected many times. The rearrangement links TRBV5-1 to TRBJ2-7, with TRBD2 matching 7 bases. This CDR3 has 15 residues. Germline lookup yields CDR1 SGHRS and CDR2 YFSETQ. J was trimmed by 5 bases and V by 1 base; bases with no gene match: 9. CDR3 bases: TGCGCCAGCAGCTTGTCCGGCCAGCGGGGTGACGAGCAGTACTTC. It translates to CASSLSGQRGDEQYF.

CDR3 protein: CASGDKGPFTEAFF. CDR3 sequence (DNA): TGTGCTAGCGGGGACAAGGGGCCGTTCACTGAAGCTTTCTTT. The chain joins TRBV12-5 to TRBJ1-1, with a weak D call TRBD1 (6 bases). From germline, CDR1 is LGHNT and CDR2 FRNRAP. Trimming took 9 bases from V and 4 from J, leaving 18 bases between them. CDR3 length: 14 residues.

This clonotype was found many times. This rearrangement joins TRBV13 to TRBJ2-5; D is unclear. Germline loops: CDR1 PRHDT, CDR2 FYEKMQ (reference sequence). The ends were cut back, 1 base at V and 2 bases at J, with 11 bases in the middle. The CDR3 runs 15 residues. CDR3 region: CASSLVFGNQETQYF. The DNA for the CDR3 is TGTGCCAGCAGCTTAGTTTTTGGAAATCAAGAGACCCAGTACTTC. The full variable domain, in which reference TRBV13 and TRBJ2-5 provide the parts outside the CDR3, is AAGVIQSPRHLIKEKRETATLKCYPIPRHDTVYWYQQGPGQDPQFLISFYEKMQSDKGSIPDRFSAQQFSDYHSELNMSSLELGDSALYFCASSLVFGNQETQYFGPGTRLLVL.

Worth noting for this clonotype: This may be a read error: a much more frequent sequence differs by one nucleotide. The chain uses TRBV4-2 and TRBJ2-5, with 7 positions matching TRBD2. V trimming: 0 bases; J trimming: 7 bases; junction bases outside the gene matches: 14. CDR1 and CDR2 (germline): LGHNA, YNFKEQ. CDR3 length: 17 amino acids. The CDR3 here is CASSQDLSKASGGTQYF. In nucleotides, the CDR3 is TGTGCCAGCAGCCAAGACCTTAGTAAAGCTTCGGGGGGGACCCAGTACTTC.

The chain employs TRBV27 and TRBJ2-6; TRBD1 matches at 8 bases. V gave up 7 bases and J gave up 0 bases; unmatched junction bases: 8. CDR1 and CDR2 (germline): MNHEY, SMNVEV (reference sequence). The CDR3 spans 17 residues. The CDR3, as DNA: TGTGCCAGCAACGACAGGGGCATCCTCTCTGGGGCCAACGTCCTGACTTTC. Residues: CASNDRGILSGANVLTF.

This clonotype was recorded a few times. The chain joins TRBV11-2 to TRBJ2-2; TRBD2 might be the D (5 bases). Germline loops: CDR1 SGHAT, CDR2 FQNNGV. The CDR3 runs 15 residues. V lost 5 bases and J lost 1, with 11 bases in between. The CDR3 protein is CASSRGPMNTGELFF. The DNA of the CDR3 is TGTGCCAGCAGCCGAGGGCCTATGAACACCGGGGAGCTGTTTTTT.

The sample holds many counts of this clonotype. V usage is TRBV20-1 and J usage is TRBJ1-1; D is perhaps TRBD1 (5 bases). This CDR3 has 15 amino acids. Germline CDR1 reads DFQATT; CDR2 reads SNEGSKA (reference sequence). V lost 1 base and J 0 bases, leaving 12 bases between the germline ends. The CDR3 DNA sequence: TGCAGTGCTAGAGCCAGGGAACGAGTGAACACTGAAGCTTTCTTT. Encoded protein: CSARARERVNTEAFF.

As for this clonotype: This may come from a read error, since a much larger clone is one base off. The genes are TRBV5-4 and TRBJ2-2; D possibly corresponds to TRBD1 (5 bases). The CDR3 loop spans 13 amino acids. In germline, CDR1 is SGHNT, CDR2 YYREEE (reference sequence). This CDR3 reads CAGRKTDTGELFF. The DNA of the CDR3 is TGTGCCGGCAGGAAGACAGACACCGGGGAGCTGTTTTTT.

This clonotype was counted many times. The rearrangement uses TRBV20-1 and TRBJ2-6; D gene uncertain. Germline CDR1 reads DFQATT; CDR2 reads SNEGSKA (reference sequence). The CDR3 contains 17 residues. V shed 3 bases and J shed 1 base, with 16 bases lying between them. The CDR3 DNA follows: TGCAGTGCTAGCCCCTGGACGGCCCTATCTGGGGCCAACGTCCTGACTTTC. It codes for CSASPWTALSGANVLTF.

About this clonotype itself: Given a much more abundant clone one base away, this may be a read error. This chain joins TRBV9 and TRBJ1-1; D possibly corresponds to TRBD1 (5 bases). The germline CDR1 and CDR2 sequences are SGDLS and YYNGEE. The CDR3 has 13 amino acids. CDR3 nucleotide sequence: TGTGCCAGCAGCGTAGTTGGGGCCACTGAAGCTTCCTTT. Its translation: CASSVVGATEASF.

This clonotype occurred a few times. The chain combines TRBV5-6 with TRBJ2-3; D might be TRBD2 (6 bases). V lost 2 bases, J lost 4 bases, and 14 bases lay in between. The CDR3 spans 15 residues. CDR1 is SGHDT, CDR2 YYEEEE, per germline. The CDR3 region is CASSFWAGIADTQYF. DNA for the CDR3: TGTGCCAGCAGCTTTTGGGCGGGAATCGCAGATACGCAGTATTTT.

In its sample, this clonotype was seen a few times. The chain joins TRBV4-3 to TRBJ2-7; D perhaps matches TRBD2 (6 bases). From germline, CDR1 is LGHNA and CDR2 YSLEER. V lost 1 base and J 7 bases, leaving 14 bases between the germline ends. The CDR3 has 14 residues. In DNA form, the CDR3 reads TGCGCCAGCAGCCAAGGGGGCCCGGGAGAAGAGCAGTACTTC. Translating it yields CASSQGGPGEEQYF.

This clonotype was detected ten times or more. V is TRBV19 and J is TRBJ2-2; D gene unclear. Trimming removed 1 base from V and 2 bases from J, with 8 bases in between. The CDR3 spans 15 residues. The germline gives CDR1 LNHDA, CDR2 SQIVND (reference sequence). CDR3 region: CASSIGAINTGELFF. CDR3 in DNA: TGTGCCAGTAGTATAGGCGCCATAAACACCGGGGAGCTGTTTTTT.

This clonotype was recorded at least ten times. CDR3 in amino acids: CASSPAPPGTDFEAFF. CDR3 DNA sequence: TGTGCCAGCTCACCGGCCCCGCCCGGGACAGATTTTGAAGCTTTCTTT. V usage is TRBV18 and J usage is TRBJ1-1, with 7 bases that match TRBD1. CDR1 and CDR2 from the germline V gene are KGHSH and LQKENI. The J segment lost 7 bases and the V segment lost 3 bases, leaving 14 bases of the junction unmatched. This CDR3 is 16 amino acids long.

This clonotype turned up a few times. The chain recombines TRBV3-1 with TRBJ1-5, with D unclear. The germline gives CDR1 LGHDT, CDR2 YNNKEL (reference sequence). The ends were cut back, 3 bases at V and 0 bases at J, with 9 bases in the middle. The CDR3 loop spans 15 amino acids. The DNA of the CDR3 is TGTGCCAGCAGCCACTCCGGATATAGCAATCAGCCCCAGCATTTT. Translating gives CASSHSGYSNQPQHF.

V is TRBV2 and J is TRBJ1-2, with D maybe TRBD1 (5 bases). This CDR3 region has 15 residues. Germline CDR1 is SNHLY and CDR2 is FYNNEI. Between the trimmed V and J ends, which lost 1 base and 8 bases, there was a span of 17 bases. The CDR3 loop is CASSEGGFRREGYTF. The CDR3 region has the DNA TGTGCCAGCAGTGAAGGGGGCTTTCGGAGGGAGGGCTACACCTTC.